This TCR beta chain was sequenced in a study of shared clonotypes between healthy human individuals. CDR1 and CDR2 (germline): SGHAT, FQNNGV. This CDR3 has 17 residues. V shed 5 bases, J shed 6 bases, and the junction held 8 bases outside the gene matches. The protocol was immunoSEQ multiplex PCR, while the TCRdb copy is restricted to in-frame clones and leaves out a portion. The sample has about 2 million clones, 90% to 95% seen once; the top ten hold more than 0.1%. The origin of this receptor is a man aged 18 to 30 in good health. Input material: naive CD4+ T cells sorted from blood. The subset was: CD45RA+ positively selected. The chain carries TRBV11-2 and TRBJ2-1, with 15 bases fitting TRBD2. DNA for the CDR3: TGTGCCAGCAGCGTTAACTCGGGACTAGCGGGAGGCAATGAGCAGTTCTTC. It specifies CASSVNSGLAGGNEQFF.